The present TCR beta chain was sequenced within a study of T cell responses to AZD1222 COVID-19 vaccine. For the study at large: Second-dose timings of about 4 or about 12 weeks were pooled.

Profiling relied on immunoSEQ multiplex PCR, and the TCRdb table lists in-frame clones only, not all of them. The sample records 120,000 or so clones, just under 90% being singletons. Overall study results and limits: The donor group comprised mostly white British people and more females; the analysis possibly underestimated clonal diversity. Among spike-specific TCRs, nearly half reportedly target unmutated variant regions.

This CDR3 region has 15 residues. The germline gives CDR1 SNHLY, CDR2 FYNNEI. The germline V and J ends were trimmed by 5 bases and 10 bases, with 23 bases remaining between them. Comment on this clone: Its cognate antigen is unknown.

The specimen comprised peripheral blood, sampled on day 0 of AZD1222 vaccination. This TCR derives from an adult in good health. This chain uses TRBV2 with TRBJ1-1; D possibly corresponds to TRBD1 (6 bases). Here the CDR3 DNA reads TGTGCCAGCAGTCAGGAAGGAGGTACACAGGGAGGAGCTTTCTTT. Translation: CASSQEGGTQGGAFF.